Presented here are 15 T cell receptor beta chains from one specimen sequenced in a study of T cell responses to AZD1222 COVID-19 vaccine. Sequencing was performed with immunoSEQ multiplex PCR; in TCRdb, only in-frame clones are kept and a portion is missing. The data contain some 160,000 clones, about 83% of them singletons. Specimen: peripheral blood, collected 28 days after the second AZD1222 dose. Source of these receptors: an adult who received the AZD1222 COVID-19 vaccine.

The chain uses TRBV5-4 and TRBJ2-7, with D tentatively TRBD1 or TRBD2 (5 bases each). The germline V and J ends were trimmed by 2 bases and 4 bases, with 10 bases remaining between them. The CDR3 extends over 13 amino acids. Per germline, CDR1 SGHNT and CDR2 YYREEE (reference sequence). CDR3: CASSFTGGYEQYF. In DNA form, the CDR3 reads TGTGCCAGCAGCTTCACTGGGGGATACGAGCAGTACTTC.

This clone was seen only once. This chain uses TRBV5-4 with TRBJ2-7; D gene unclear. There are 13 residues in the CDR3. Germline V gene lookup returns CDR1 SGHNT and CDR2 YYREEE (reference sequence). The V and J ends lost 4 bases and 4 bases respectively, with 12 bases between them. Here the CDR3 reads CASSRETGYEQYF. The CDR3 nucleotides are TGTGCCAGCAGCAGGGAAACGGGTTACGAGCAGTACTTC.

The rearrangement joins TRBV3-1 (or the pseudogene TRBV3-2) to TRBJ2-3; D gene uncertain. The CDR3 is 12 residues long. CDR1 is LGHDT, CDR2 YNNKEL, per germline (reference sequence). V lost 0 bases and J 7 bases, leaving 5 bases between the germline ends. In DNA, the CDR3 is TGTGCCAGCAGCCAAGACCAGTATACGCAGTATTTT. Translating gives CASSQDQYTQYF.

The chain uses TRBV6-2 or TRBV6-3 and TRBJ1-5; no definite D call. Germline values: CDR1 MNHEY, CDR2 SVGEGT. This CDR3 is 14 amino acids long. V dropped 0 bases and J dropped 2 bases, with 5 bases sitting between them. CDR3 protein: CASSYSTGNQPQHF. The DNA for the CDR3 is TGTGCCAGCAGTTACTCAACAGGCAATCAGCCCCAGCATTTT.

This chain connects TRBV27 to TRBJ1-1, with D perhaps matching TRBD1 (5 bases). Germline-derived CDR1 and CDR2 are MNHEY and SMNVEV (reference sequence). This CDR3 has 15 amino acids. Trimming stripped 0 bases from V and 1 base from J, with 9 bases between. CDR3 sequence (DNA): TGTGCCAGCAGTTTATCGGGGCGGCAGAACACTGAAGCTTTCTTT. Amino acid sequence: CASSLSGRQNTEAFF.

The rearrangement links TRBV4-1 to TRBJ2-3; D call uncertain. Germline CDR1 is MGHRA and CDR2 is YSYEKL. The CDR3 is 15 residues long. V gave up 1 base and J gave up 3 bases, with 11 bases separating them. The CDR3 reads CASSQVLSQTDTQYF. CDR3 nucleotides: TGCGCCAGCAGCCAAGTTTTGTCCCAAACAGATACGCAGTATTTT.

This clone appeared a single time. This sequence joins TRBV7-9 and TRBJ2-7; the D is unclear. Trimming removed 3 bases at V and 0 bases at J, with 6 bases between. The germline V gene has CDR1 SEHNR and CDR2 FQNEAQ (reference sequence). The CDR3 has 13 amino acids. DNA of the CDR3: TGTGCCAGCAGCTTCGTGGGCTCCTACGAGCAGTACTTC. The encoded protein is CASSFVGSYEQYF.

The V gene is TRBV5-1, the J gene TRBJ1-2; 9 nucleotides align to TRBD1. The CDR3 extends over 15 amino acids. Germline V gives CDR1 SGHRS, CDR2 YFSETQ. J was trimmed by 2 bases and V by 4 bases; bases with no gene match: 6. The CDR3 bases are TGCGCCAGCAGCCCTGGGACAGGGCGAAACTATGGCTACACCTTC. It codes for CASSPGTGRNYGYTF.

The chain uses TRBV11-3 and TRBJ1-2; D not resolved. The CDR3 spans 13 residues. The V gene's germline CDR1 is SGHNT and CDR2 YENEEA. The V and J ends lost 1 base and 7 bases respectively, with 10 bases between them. In nucleotides, the CDR3 is TGTGCCAGCAGCTTAGTAGGAGGTGTTGGCTACACCTTC. This codes for CASSLVGGVGYTF.

The rearrangement links TRBV5-1 to TRBJ2-7; 10 bases are a match to TRBD1. Germline assignment: CDR1 SGHRS and CDR2 YFSETQ. With V trimmed by 1 base and J by 3 bases, 7 bases remained unmatched. This CDR3 region has 16 residues. This CDR3 reads CASSLLPGQGNYEQYF. The CDR3, as DNA: TGCGCCAGCAGCTTGCTTCCGGGACAGGGGAACTACGAGCAGTACTTC.

This sequence joins TRBV7-8 and TRBJ1-2; TRBD1 is a possible D gene (5 bases). The CDR3 covers 15 residues. The germline V gene encodes CDR1 SGHVS and CDR2 FQNEAQ. Deletions cut 1 base from V and 0 bases from J, with 9 bases between. CDR3 protein: CASSLGDGANYGYTF. The DNA of the CDR3 is TGTGCCAGCAGCTTAGGGGACGGAGCTAACTATGGCTACACCTTC. Full variable domain (outside the CDR3, taken from reference TRBV7-8 and TRBJ1-2): GAGVSQSPRYKVAKRGQDVALRCDPISGHVSLFWYQQALGQGPEFLTYFQNEAQLDKSGLPSDRFFAERPEGSVSTLKIQRTQQEDSAVYLCASSLGDGANYGYTFGSGTRLTVV.

A remark on this clone: Mismatch with germline at one junction end may stem from a read error. This chain connects TRBV7-2 to TRBJ2-5; TRBD2 aligns across 11 bases. Germline-derived CDR1 and CDR2 are SGHTA and FQGNSA. The CDR3 loop spans 14 amino acids. The CDR3 coding sequence is TGTGCCAGCAGCCTAGCGGGGGGTGAGGAGACCCAGTACTTC. Amino acid sequence: CASSLAGGEETQYF.

The rearrangement links TRBV9 to TRBJ2-7, with 10 bases identical to TRBD2. The CDR3 is 15 residues long. Trimming took 0 bases from V and 2 from J; bases not matched to a gene: 2. Germline CDR1 and CDR2: SGDLS and YYNGEE. The CDR3 sequence is CASSVDSGGTYEQYF. The CDR3 DNA reads as TGTGCCAGCAGCGTAGATAGCGGGGGGACCTACGAGCAGTACTTC.

The CDR3, as DNA: TGCGCCAGCAGCTTGGTCCCGGGCTATGGCTACACCTTC. Translated, it gives CASSLVPGYGYTF. This chain joins TRBV5-1 and TRBJ1-2; D gene ambiguous. V lost 0 bases to trimming and J lost 4 bases, with 7 bases between them. The CDR3 runs to 13 residues. Germline V gene lookup returns CDR1 SGHRS and CDR2 YFSETQ.

This clone has only a few counts. This sequence joins TRBV6-5 and TRBJ2-6; D ambiguous. The CDR3 extends over 16 amino acids. V shed 2 bases and J shed 4 bases, with 12 bases lying between them. CDR1 is MNHEY and CDR2 is SVGAGI in the germline V gene. This chain's CDR3 is CASSYARSRGANVLTF. CDR3 sequence (DNA): TGTGCCAGCAGTTACGCCAGAAGCCGGGGGGCCAACGTCCTGACTTTC.